This entry describes one T cell receptor beta chain. Its specificity is not known. Germline V gives CDR1 MNHNS, CDR2 SASEGT. The CDR3 is 13 residues long. The V gene lost 7 bases and the J gene lost 0 bases, with 10 bases spanning the gap. TCRdb re-analysed the 5' RACE reads in MiXCR, keeping a single row per CDR3 protein. The table includes about 530,000 distinct CDR3 sequences, about a fifth detected once. This sample was included in a study of identical twins. Study-wide points: Those out-of-frame alpha sequences shared by twins showed an excess of low generation probability. A lower insertion count was a feature of abundant cord blood beta clonotypes, with no such feature in memory repertoires.

The same sample was also used in a study of yellow fever vaccine responses in identical twins.

The V and J genes are TRBV6-1 and TRBJ2-7; TRBD1 is a possible D gene (6 bases). The receptor was derived from a woman younger than 35 in good health. The sequenced material came from CD4+ T cells sorted from blood. As DNA, the CDR3 is TGTGCCAGCACCGACAGGTTCTCCTACGAGCAGTACTTC. Residues: CASTDRFSYEQYF.